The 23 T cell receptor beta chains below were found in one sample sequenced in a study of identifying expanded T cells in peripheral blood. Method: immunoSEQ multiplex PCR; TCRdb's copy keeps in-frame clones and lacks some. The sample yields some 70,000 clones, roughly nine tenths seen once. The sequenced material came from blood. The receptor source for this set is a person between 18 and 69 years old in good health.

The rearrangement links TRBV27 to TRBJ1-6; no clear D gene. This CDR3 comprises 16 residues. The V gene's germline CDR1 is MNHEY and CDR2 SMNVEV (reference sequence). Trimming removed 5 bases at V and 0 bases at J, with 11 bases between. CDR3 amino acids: CASSPQLSSYNSPLHF. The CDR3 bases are TGTGCCAGCAGTCCTCAGTTAAGCTCCTATAATTCACCCCTCCACTTT.

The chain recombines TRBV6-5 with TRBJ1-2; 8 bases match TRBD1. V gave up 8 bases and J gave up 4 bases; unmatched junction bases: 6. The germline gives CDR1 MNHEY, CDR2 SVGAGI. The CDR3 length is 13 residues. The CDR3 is CASGSTGGYGYTF. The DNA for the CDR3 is TGTGCCAGCGGCTCAACAGGGGGCTATGGCTACACCTTC.

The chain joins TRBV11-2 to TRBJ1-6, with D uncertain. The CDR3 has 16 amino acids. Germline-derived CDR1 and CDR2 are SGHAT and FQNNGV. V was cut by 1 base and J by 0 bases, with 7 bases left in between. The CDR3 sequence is CASSLGRSSYNSPLHF. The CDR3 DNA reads TGTGCCAGCAGCTTAGGCAGGAGCTCCTATAATTCACCCCTCCACTTT.

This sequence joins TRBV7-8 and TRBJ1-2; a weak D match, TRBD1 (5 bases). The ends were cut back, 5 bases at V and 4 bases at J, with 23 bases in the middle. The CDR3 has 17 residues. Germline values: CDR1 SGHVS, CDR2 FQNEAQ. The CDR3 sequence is CASSPPAGGLKAYGYTF. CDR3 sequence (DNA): TGTGCCAGCAGCCCCCCAGCGGGGGGTTTAAAAGCCTATGGCTACACCTTC.

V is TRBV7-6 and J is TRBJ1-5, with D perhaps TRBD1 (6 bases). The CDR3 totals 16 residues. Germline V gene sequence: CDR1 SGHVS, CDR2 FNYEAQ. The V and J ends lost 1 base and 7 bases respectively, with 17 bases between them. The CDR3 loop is CASSLGSGITGQPQHF. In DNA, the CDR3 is TGTGCCAGCAGCTTAGGATCGGGCATAACAGGGCAGCCCCAGCATTTT.

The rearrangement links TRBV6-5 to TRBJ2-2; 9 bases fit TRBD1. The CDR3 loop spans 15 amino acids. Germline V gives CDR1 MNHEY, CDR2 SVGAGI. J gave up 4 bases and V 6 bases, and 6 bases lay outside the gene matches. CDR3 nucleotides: TGTGCCAGCAGCAACAGGGGGCGCGCCACCGGGGAGCTGTTTTTT. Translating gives CASSNRGRATGELFF.

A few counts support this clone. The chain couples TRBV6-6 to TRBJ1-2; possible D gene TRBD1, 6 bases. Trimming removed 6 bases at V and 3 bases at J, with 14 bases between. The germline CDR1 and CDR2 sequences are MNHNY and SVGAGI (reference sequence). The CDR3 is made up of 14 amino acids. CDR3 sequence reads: CASRPSGGDYGYTF. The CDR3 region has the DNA TGTGCCAGCAGGCCCTCGGGGGGCGACTATGGCTACACCTTC.

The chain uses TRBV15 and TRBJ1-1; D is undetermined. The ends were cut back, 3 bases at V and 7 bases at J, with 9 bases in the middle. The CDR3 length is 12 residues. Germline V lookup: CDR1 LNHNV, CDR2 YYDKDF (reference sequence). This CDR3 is CATSSLRNEAFF. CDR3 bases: TGTGCCACCAGCAGTCTGCGTAATGAAGCTTTCTTT.

The CDR3 DNA follows: TGTGCCAGCAGCCAAGTTGTAGGGGGCGGCTCACCCCTCCACTTT. Its protein product is CASSQVVGGGSPLHF. The genes are TRBV14 and TRBJ1-6; 7 bases line up with TRBD1. This CDR3 region has 15 residues. Germline CDR1 SGHDN, CDR2 FVKESK. J gave up 10 bases and V 1 base, and 7 bases lay outside the gene matches.

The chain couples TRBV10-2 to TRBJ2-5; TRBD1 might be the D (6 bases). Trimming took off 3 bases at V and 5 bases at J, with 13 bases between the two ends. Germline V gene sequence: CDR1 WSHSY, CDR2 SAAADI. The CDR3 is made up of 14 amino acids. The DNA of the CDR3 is TGCGCCAGCAGTGATGGTGGGGGCCGGGAGACCCAGTACTTC. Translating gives CASSDGGGRETQYF.

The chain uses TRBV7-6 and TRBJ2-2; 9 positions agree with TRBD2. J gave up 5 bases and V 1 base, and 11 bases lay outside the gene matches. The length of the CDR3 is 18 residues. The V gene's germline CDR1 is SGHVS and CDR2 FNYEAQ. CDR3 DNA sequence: TGTGCCAGCAGCTTAGGGACTGGCGGACTAGCGATAACCGGGGAGCTGTTTTTT. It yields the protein CASSLGTGGLAITGELFF.

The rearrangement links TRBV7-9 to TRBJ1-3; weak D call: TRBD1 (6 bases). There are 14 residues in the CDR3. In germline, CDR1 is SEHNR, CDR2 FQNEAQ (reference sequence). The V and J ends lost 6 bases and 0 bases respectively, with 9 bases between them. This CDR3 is CASRKGDSGNTIYF. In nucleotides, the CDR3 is TGTGCCAGCAGGAAGGGGGACTCTGGAAACACCATATATTTT.

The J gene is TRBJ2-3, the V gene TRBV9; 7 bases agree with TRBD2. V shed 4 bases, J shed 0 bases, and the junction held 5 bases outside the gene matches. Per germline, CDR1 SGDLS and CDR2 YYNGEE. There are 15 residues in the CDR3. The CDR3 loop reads CASSFAGDSTDTQYF. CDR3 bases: TGTGCCAGCAGCTTTGCGGGGGATAGCACAGATACGCAGTATTTT.

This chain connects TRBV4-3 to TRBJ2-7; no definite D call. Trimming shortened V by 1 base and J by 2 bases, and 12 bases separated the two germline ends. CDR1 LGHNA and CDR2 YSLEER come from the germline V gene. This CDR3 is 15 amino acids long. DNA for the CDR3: TGCGCCAGCAGCCAAGTTTTAGCCGAGGCCTACGAGCAGTACTTC. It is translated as CASSQVLAEAYEQYF.

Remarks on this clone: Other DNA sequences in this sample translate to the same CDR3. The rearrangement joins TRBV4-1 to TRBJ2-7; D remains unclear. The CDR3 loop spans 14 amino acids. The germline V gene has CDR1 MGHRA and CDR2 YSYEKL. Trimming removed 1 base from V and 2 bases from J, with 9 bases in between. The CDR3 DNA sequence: TGCGCCAGCAGCCAAGGGGCAGGTGCCTACGAGCAGTACTTC. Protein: CASSQGAGAYEQYF.

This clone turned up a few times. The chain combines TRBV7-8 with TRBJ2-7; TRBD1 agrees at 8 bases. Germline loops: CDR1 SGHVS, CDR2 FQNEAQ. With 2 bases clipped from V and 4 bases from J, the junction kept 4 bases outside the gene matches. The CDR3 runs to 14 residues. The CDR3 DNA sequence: TGTGCCAGCAGCTTAACCCAGGGGGCGTACGAGCAGTACTTC. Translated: CASSLTQGAYEQYF.

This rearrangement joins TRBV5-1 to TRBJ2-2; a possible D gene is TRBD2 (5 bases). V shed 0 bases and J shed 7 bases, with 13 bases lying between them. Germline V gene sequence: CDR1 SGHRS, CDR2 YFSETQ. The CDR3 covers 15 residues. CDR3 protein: CASSLDGSEGGELFF. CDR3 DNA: TGCGCCAGCAGCTTGGATGGTAGCGAAGGCGGGGAGCTGTTTTTT.

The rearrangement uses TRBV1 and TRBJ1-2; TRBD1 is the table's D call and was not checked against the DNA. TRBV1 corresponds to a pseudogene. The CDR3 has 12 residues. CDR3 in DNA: TGCACCAGCACCACAGAGTTTTATGGCTACACCTTC. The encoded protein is CTSTTEFYGYTF.

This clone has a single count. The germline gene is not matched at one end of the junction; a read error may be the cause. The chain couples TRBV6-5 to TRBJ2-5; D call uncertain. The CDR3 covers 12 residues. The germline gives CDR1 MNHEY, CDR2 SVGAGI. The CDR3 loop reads CASSKDQETQYF. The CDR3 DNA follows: TGTGCCAGCAGCAAGGACCAGGAGACCCAGTACTTC.

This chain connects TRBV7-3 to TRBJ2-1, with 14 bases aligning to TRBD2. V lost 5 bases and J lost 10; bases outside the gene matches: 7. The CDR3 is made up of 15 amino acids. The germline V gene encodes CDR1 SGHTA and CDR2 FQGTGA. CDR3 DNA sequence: TGTGCCAGCAGCCCGACTAGCGGGAGGGTGGGAGAGCAGTTCTTC. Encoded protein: CASSPTSGRVGEQFF. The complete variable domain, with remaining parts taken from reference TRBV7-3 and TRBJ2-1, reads GAGVSQTPSNKVTEKGKYVELRCDPISGHTALYWYRQSLGQGPEFLIYFQGTGAADDSGLPNDRFFAVRPEGSVSTLKIQRTERGDSAVYLCASSPTSGRVGEQFFGPGTRLTVL.

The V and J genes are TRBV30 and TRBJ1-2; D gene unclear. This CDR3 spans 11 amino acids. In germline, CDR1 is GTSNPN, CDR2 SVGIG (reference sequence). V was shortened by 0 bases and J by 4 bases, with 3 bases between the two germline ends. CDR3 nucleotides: TGTGCCTGGAGTGTTGGCTATGGCTACACCTTC. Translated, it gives CAWSVGYGYTF.

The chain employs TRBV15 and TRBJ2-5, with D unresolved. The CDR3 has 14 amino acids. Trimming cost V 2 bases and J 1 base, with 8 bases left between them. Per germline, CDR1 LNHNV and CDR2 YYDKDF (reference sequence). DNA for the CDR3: TGTGCCACCAGCAGATCGACACCCCAAGAGACCCAGTACTTC. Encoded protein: CATSRSTPQETQYF.

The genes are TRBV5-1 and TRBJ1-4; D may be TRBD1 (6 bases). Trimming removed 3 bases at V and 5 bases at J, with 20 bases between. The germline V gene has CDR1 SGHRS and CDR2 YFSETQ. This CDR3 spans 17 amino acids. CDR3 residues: CASSSLPLQGQNEKLFF. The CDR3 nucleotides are TGCGCCAGCAGCTCCTTACCTTTACAGGGACAAAATGAAAAACTGTTTTTT.